Presented here are 25 T cell receptor beta chains from one specimen sequenced in a study of Graves' ophthalmopathy and Graves' hyperthyroidism. Researchers took RNA transcripts and amplified TCR beta CDR3 regions from them. First-round RT-PCR used HTBI primers; second-round multiplex PCR followed. Using its own MiXCR run on the multiplex PCR reads, TCRdb lists one record per CDR3 protein. Among fewer than 650,000 distinct CDR3 sequences listed, 20% to 25% were seen once. Sample: peripheral blood. The receptors shown here come from a woman under 30 with stable Graves' hyperthyroidism. Some clones in this sample may be carry-over from other donors' samples.

This clonotype was seen ten or more times. The V and J genes are TRBV10-3 and TRBJ2-7, with 10 bases aligning to TRBD2. The CDR3 is made up of 16 amino acids. The trim removed 5 bases at V and 0 bases at J, leaving 7 bases unmatched. Germline V gene sequence: CDR1 ENHRY, CDR2 SYGVKD. CDR3 DNA sequence: TGTGCCATCAGTCCGGTAGCGGGGGGAAGCTCCTACGAGCAGTACTTC. The encoded protein is CAISPVAGGSSYEQYF.

The chain links TRBV20-1 to TRBJ1-2; D is ambiguous. Germline assignment: CDR1 DFQATT and CDR2 SNEGSKA (reference sequence). V lost 4 bases and J 7 bases, leaving 10 bases between the germline ends. The CDR3 consists of 11 residues. CDR3 amino acids: CSATSPGGYTF. As DNA, the CDR3 is TGCAGTGCTACTTCTCCAGGTGGCTACACCTTC.

This clonotype was counted ten times or more. The V and J genes are TRBV6-5 and TRBJ1-1; 8 bases fit TRBD1. This CDR3 has 14 amino acids. The V and J ends lost 6 bases and 6 bases, in that order; junction bases with no gene match: 9. Germline-derived CDR1 and CDR2 are MNHEY and SVGAGI. This chain's CDR3 is CASRSPRGLSEAFF. The CDR3 DNA is TGTGCCAGCAGAAGCCCCAGGGGGCTGTCTGAAGCTTTCTTT.

The CDR3 bases are TGTGCCAGTAGTATCGAGGTTTTGCAGGCGGGGCAGCCCCAGCATTTT. Its protein product is CASSIEVLQAGQPQHF. The chain couples TRBV19 to TRBJ1-5, with no clear D. V lost 3 bases to trimming and J lost 7 bases, with 19 bases between them. Looked up from germline, CDR1 is LNHDA and CDR2 is SQIVND (reference sequence). The CDR3 is 16 amino acids.

V is TRBV6-5 and J is TRBJ2-7; D possibly corresponds to TRBD1 (6 bases). The CDR3 has 15 amino acids. CDR1 and CDR2 from the germline V gene are MNHEY and SVGAGI. Trimming removed 1 base from V and 2 bases from J, with 12 bases in between. This chain's CDR3 is CASSYYGRGTYEQYF. Here the CDR3 DNA reads TGTGCCAGCAGTTACTATGGCAGGGGAACCTACGAGCAGTACTTC.

Many counts were recorded for this clonotype. The rearrangement uses TRBV6-1 and TRBJ2-2; D is unclear. Germline V gives CDR1 MNHNS, CDR2 SASEGT. The V end lost 3 bases, the J end lost 9 bases, and 8 bases lay between the germline ends. The CDR3 totals 12 residues. The CDR3 DNA reads as TGTGCCAGCAGTGAGGAAGGGTGGGAGCTGTTTTTT. Translating gives CASSEEGWELFF.

This clonotype appeared many times. The V and J genes are TRBV28 and TRBJ2-7, with TRBD1 identical over 9 bases. Trimming took 2 bases from V and 6 from J; bases not matched to a gene: 20. The CDR3 has 19 residues. The germline V gene encodes CDR1 MDHEN and CDR2 SYDVKM. Written as DNA, the CDR3 is TGTGCCAGCAGTTTAAATCTTAAGGAGAAGACAGGGGGTTTACTCGAGCAGTACTTC. Translation gives CASSLNLKEKTGGLLEQYF.

This clonotype was counted at least ten times. V usage is TRBV7-9 and J usage is TRBJ1-3, with D tentatively TRBD1 (6 bases). The CDR3 is 15 residues long. Germline V gives CDR1 SEHNR, CDR2 FQNEAQ (reference sequence). V was trimmed by 8 bases and J by 1 base, leaving 15 bases between them. The CDR3: CASPVPRGSGNTIYF. CDR3 nucleotides: TGTGCCAGCCCCGTACCGAGGGGGTCTGGAAACACCATATATTTT.

This clonotype has ten or more counts. Written as DNA, the CDR3 is TGTGCCAGCAGCGCCCCCCCTCATCCATTCCGGGACAGGGGGCCGAACACTGAAGCTTTCTTT. Translation: CASSAPPHPFRDRGPNTEAFF. The chain combines TRBV7-4 with TRBJ1-1, with 12 bases lining up with TRBD1. From germline, CDR1 is SGHVT and CDR2 SQSDAQ. The ends lost 5 bases at V and 1 base at J; junction bases unmatched: 20. The CDR3 extends over 21 amino acids.

The sample holds a few counts of this clonotype. J is TRBJ2-7 and V is TRBV12-3 or TRBV12-4; TRBD1 matches at 9 bases. V shed 4 bases, J shed 6 bases, and the junction held 10 bases outside the gene matches. The CDR3 loop spans 15 amino acids. The CDR3 bases are TGTGCCAGCAGTTACACCGGGACAGGGAGCCGCGAGCAGTACTTC. This encodes CASSYTGTGSREQYF.

The chain has TRBV20-1 and TRBJ1-1; TRBD1 matches at 8 bases. Germline values: CDR1 DFQATT, CDR2 SNEGSKA (reference sequence). V lost 6 bases and J lost 0; bases outside the gene matches: 6. The CDR3 is 14 amino acids. Written as DNA, the CDR3 is TGCAGTGCCATAGGACAGGGTTTGAACACTGAAGCTTTCTTT. Translation gives CSAIGQGLNTEAFF.

The chain couples TRBV2 to TRBJ2-7; D possibly corresponds to TRBD1 (6 bases). Germline assignment: CDR1 SNHLY and CDR2 FYNNEI. Between the trimmed V and J ends, which lost 8 bases and 2 bases, there was a span of 10 bases. The CDR3 has 12 amino acids. The CDR3 DNA reads as TGTGCCAGCCAAACAGGGCCCTACGAGCAGTACTTC. Its protein is CASQTGPYEQYF.

The sample holds many counts of this clonotype. This sequence joins TRBV6-2 or TRBV6-3 and TRBJ2-2, with TRBD1 identical over 7 bases. Germline lookup yields CDR1 MNHEY and CDR2 SVGEGT. This CDR3 has 14 amino acids. V gave up 4 bases and J gave up 8 bases; unmatched junction bases: 7. Here the CDR3 reads CASSSSTGAGELFF. In DNA, the CDR3 is TGTGCCAGCAGTTCCTCTACAGGGGCGGGGGAGCTGTTTTTT.

This clonotype has ten or more counts. This chain joins TRBV29-1 and TRBJ1-6, with D unresolved. The CDR3 sequence is 13 residues long. Trimming removed 4 bases at V and 5 bases at J, with 9 bases between. From germline, CDR1 is SQVTM and CDR2 ANQGSEA. As DNA, the CDR3 is TGCAGCGTTGGGGAGGGCAATAATTCACCCCTCCACTTT. Residues: CSVGEGNNSPLHF.

The V call is TRBV3-1, the J call TRBJ2-2; the match to TRBD2 covers 8 bases. Germline V CDR1 and CDR2: LGHDT, YNNKEL (reference sequence). V dropped 0 bases and J dropped 9; count of bases not matched to a gene: 15. The CDR3 extends over 18 amino acids. Written as DNA, the CDR3 is TGTGCCAGCAGCCAAGACCCGATGAGCGGGGGATCCCACCGGGAGCTGTTTTTT. It yields the protein CASSQDPMSGGSHRELFF.

Ten or more counts support this clonotype. The chain couples TRBV2 to TRBJ2-2, with 8 bases matching TRBD1. J gave up 2 bases and V 5 bases, and 7 bases lay outside the gene matches. CDR1 is SNHLY and CDR2 is FYNNEI in the germline V gene. CDR3 length: 16 residues. CDR3 sequence: CASSTPGQVNTGELFF. The CDR3 DNA follows: TGTGCCAGCAGTACTCCGGGACAGGTCAACACCGGGGAGCTGTTTTTT.

The V and J genes are TRBV15 and TRBJ2-5; D not certain. Deletions cut 1 base from V and 2 bases from J, with 11 bases between. The CDR3 is 15 amino acids. From germline, CDR1 is LNHNV and CDR2 YYDKDF (reference sequence). CDR3 bases: TGTGCCACCAGCAGAGCCGGGTTTACTCAAGAGACCCAGTACTTC. This sequence encodes CATSRAGFTQETQYF.

The chain carries TRBV11-2 and TRBJ1-5, with 10 nucleotides matching TRBD1. The V gene end was trimmed by 5 bases and the J gene end by 4 bases; junction bases not matched to a gene: 8. The germline gives CDR1 SGHAT, CDR2 FQNNGV. CDR3 length equals 16 residues. The CDR3 region is CASSPGTGALNQPQHF. As DNA, the CDR3 is TGTGCCAGCAGCCCAGGGACAGGGGCGTTGAATCAGCCCCAGCATTTT.

On this clonotype: This clone may be a read error of a much larger clone one base away. The J gene is TRBJ1-1, the V gene TRBV6-2 or TRBV6-3; TRBD1 aligns across 7 bases. The CDR3 totals 15 residues. CDR1 is MNHEY and CDR2 is SVGEGT in the germline V gene. CDR3 DNA sequence: TGTGCCGGCAGTCCATTACACAGGGGTGGAACTGAAGCTTTCTTT. Its translation is CAGSPLHRGGTEAFF.

This rearrangement joins TRBV30 to TRBJ1-5; 7 positions agree with TRBD1. This CDR3 contains 13 residues. Losses at the gene ends were 3 bases for V and 7 bases for J; bases not matched to a gene: 6. The germline V gene has CDR1 GTSNPN and CDR2 SVGIG (reference sequence). The CDR3 loop reads CAWSLQGEQPQHF. In nucleotides, the CDR3 is TGTGCCTGGAGCCTTCAGGGGGAACAGCCCCAGCATTTT.

This clonotype was counted at least ten times. V usage is TRBV7-2 and J usage is TRBJ1-1, with D unclear. CDR3 size: 15 residues. Trimming removed 4 bases at V and 1 base at J, with 13 bases between. Germline CDR1 SGHTA, CDR2 FQGNSA. The CDR3 region has the DNA TGTGCCAGCAGCTCCCCGCGGCCCCGGAACACTGAAGCTTTCTTT. This gives the protein CASSSPRPRNTEAFF.

This clonotype was counted many times. This rearrangement joins TRBV20-1 to TRBJ1-1; D call uncertain. With 4 bases removed from V and 0 bases from J, the gap between germline ends came to 9 bases. Germline V gene sequence: CDR1 DFQATT, CDR2 SNEGSKA (reference sequence). CDR3 length: 13 amino acids. The CDR3 DNA follows: TGCAGTGCTATGGGGTATGTGAACACTGAAGCTTTCTTT. This gives the protein CSAMGYVNTEAFF.

The rearrangement links TRBV11-2 to TRBJ1-3, with 7 bases identical to TRBD1. This CDR3 comprises 16 residues. V was pared by 1 base and J by 4 bases, with 7 bases of the junction left unmatched. Germline-derived CDR1 and CDR2 are SGHAT and FQNNGV. CDR3 sequence (DNA): TGTGCCAGCAGCTTAGGGACAGGACCAGGGGGAAACACCATATATTTT. This codes for CASSLGTGPGGNTIYF.

The table lists this clonotype with many counts. At one end the junction does not follow the germline gene, possibly because of a read error. J is TRBJ2-7 and V is TRBV15, with D perhaps being TRBD1 or TRBD2 (9 bases each). The germline V gene encodes CDR1 LNHNV and CDR2 YYDKDF (reference sequence). The length of the CDR3 is 16 residues. This CDR3 is CATNRAGGQGSYEQYF. CDR3 bases: TGTGCCACCAACAGAGCGGGGGGACAGGGCTCCTACGAGCAGTACTTC.

For this clonotype: Germline and junction disagree at one end, which may indicate a read error. The rearrangement joins TRBV10-2 to TRBJ1-1, with D perhaps TRBD1 (6 bases). CDR1 is WSHSY and CDR2 is SAAADI in the germline V gene. This CDR3 is 15 amino acids long. CDR3 in amino acids: CVSSDGGPRNTEAFF. CDR3 in DNA: TGCGTCAGCAGTGACGGGGGGCCTCGGAACACTGAAGCTTTCTTT.